Listed below are T cell receptor beta chains from one sample, sequenced in a study of shared clonotypes between healthy human individuals. The data were produced by immunoSEQ multiplex PCR, yet TCRdb's version contains in-frame clones alone and is incomplete. The sample lists 2 million to 3 million clones, approximately 93% occurring once. Sequenced input: naive CD4+ T cells from PBMCs. The receptor source for this set is a man in his late teens or twenties in good health. Some clones in this sample may be carry-over from other donors' samples. Each CDR3 is given with its conserved first and last residue. The order of the fields is D gene, J gene, V gene, clone size, CDR3 DNA, CDR3 protein. The D gene is left open where the match is weak. For some rows the clone size is stated as once, few or many, or as a class when expanded; others skip it.

.	TRBJ1-5	TRBV19	once	TGTGCCAGTAGTATGGGAAATACCAGGGTTAGCAATCAGCCCCAGCATTTT	CASSMGNTRVSNQPQHF
TRBD2	TRBJ2-1	TRBV28	.	TGTGCCAGCAGTGAGCGGGAGACCATCTACAATGAGCAGTTCTTC	CASSERETIYNEQFF
.	TRBJ1-4	TRBV6-1	.	TGTGCCAGCAGTGGGGGATGGGGGGACGCTAAAAATGAAAAACTGTTTTTT	CASSGGWGDAKNEKLFF
.	TRBJ1-2	TRBV4-1	.	TGCGCCAGCAGCCAAGATCCGGGGGAAAACTATGGCTACACCTTC	CASSQDPGENYGYTF
TRBD2	TRBJ2-3	TRBV5-1	.	TGCGCCAGCAGCTTGGGGGGAACTAGCGGCACAGATACGCAGTATTTT	CASSLGGTSGTDTQYF
.	TRBJ2-3	TRBV25-1	.	TGTGCCAGCAGCGATATCGGCCAGGGCGCAGATACGCAGTATTTT	CASSDIGQGADTQYF
.	TRBJ2-7	TRBV2	few	TGTGCCAGCAGTGAACATTACGAGCAGTACTTC	CASSEHYEQYF
TRBD2	TRBJ2-7	TRBV7-3	.	TGTGCCAGCAGGGTCGGGACTAGCGGACCCTACGAGCAGTACTTC	CASRVGTSGPYEQYF
.	TRBJ2-5	TRBV19	.	TGTGCCAGTAGTATAGCGGGTTTGGGACACAGCCAAGAGACCCAGTACTTC	CASSIAGLGHSQETQYF
TRBD2	TRBJ2-3	TRBV5-1	.	TGCGCCAGCAGCTTCCGGACTAGCGGGATTACAGATACGCAGTATTTT	CASSFRTSGITDTQYF
TRBD1	TRBJ1-2	TRBV7-2	.	TGTGCCAGCAGCCCAGAACAGGGGGCGGTCTATGGCTACACCTTC	CASSPEQGAVYGYTF
TRBD1	TRBJ2-7	TRBV28	once	TGTGCCAGCATGCAGGACAGGGAGACGTACGAGCAGTACTTC	CASMQDRETYEQYF
.	TRBJ2-3	TRBV30	once	TGTGCCTGGAGTGTACGGCCTAGCGCGATTGGGTATTTT	CAWSVRPSAIGYF
TRBD2	TRBJ2-7	TRBV2	.	TGTGCCAGCGTGTCTAGCGGCTCCTACGAGCAGTACTTC	CASVSSGSYEQYF
.	TRBJ2-7	TRBV7-2	.	TGTGCCACGACTAGTGCCTACGAGCAGTACTTC	CATTSAYEQYF
.	TRBJ1-5	TRBV9	.	TGTGCCAGCAGCGTATACCCGAATCAGCCCCAGCATTTT	CASSVYPNQPQHF
.	TRBJ2-1	TRBV6-1	.	TGTGCCAGCAGTGAATATGTCTACAATGAGCAGTTCTTC	CASSEYVYNEQFF
TRBD2	TRBJ2-5	TRBV19	.	TGTGCCAGTAGTATCCCCTCGGGGGGCCAAGAGACCCAGTACTTC	CASSIPSGGQETQYF
.	TRBJ2-5	TRBV28	.	TGTGCCACAGGCCCGGAGACCCAGTACTTC	CATGPETQYF
.	TRBJ1-1	TRBV28	.	TGTGCCAGCAGTTTATCACTCCGCGGGATCACTGAAGCTTTCTTT	CASSLSLRGITEAFF
TRBD2	TRBJ2-3	TRBV4-2	once	TGTGCCAGCAGCCAAGATTTCGCCCGGGCTAGCGGGCATACAGATACGCAGTATTTT	CASSQDFARASGHTDTQYF
.	TRBJ1-2	TRBV7-8	.	TGTGCCAGCAGCCTCCAAGACTACTATGGCTACACCTTC	CASSLQDYYGYTF
TRBD2	TRBJ2-1	TRBV6-5	.	TGTGCCAGCAGAGTCCAATCGGGAGGGACCCTCGCCGAGTTCTTC	CASRVQSGGTLAEFF
.	TRBJ1-2	TRBV28	.	TGTGCCAGCACCGACGGAAAGGGTGGCTACACCTTC	CASTDGKGGYTF
.	TRBJ1-4	TRBV27	.	TGTGCCAGCAGTTCCATCGGGGCCGGTAATGAAAAACTGTTTTTT	CASSSIGAGNEKLFF
.	TRBJ2-5	TRBV10-1	once	TGCGCCAGCAGTGAACGGCCAGGGGAGACCCAGTACTTC	CASSERPGETQYF
TRBD1	TRBJ1-5	TRBV19	.	TGTGCCACCAAGGACAGGGCGAATCAGCCCCAGCATTTT	CATKDRANQPQHF
TRBD1	TRBJ2-7	TRBV5-1	.	TGCGCCAGCACGGCCGGGACAGCCAGCATTGCCTACGAGCAGTACTTC	CASTAGTASIAYEQYF
.	TRBJ2-1	TRBV7-8	.	TGTGCCAGCAGCCTAGACAGGCTTACCTACAATGAGCAGTTCTTC	CASSLDRLTYNEQFF
.	TRBJ2-7	TRBV28	.	TGTGCCAGCAGTTTAACAGGTCCCTCCTACGAGCAGTACTTC	CASSLTGPSYEQYF
TRBD1	TRBJ1-4	TRBV5-4	.	TGTGCCAGCAGCTTAACCAGGGGGCTTAACGAAAAACTGTTTTTT	CASSLTRGLNEKLFF
.	TRBJ2-7	TRBV6-1	.	TGTGCCAGCAGTTTTAAGCCGCAATCGGAGGAGCAGTACTTC	CASSFKPQSEEQYF
.	TRBJ1-1	TRBV5-4	.	TGTGCCAGCAGCCATGCATCTGTCCGTTTAAACACTGAAGCTTTCTTT	CASSHASVRLNTEAFF
.	TRBJ1-3	TRBV23-1	.	TGCGCCAGCAGTCAAACGGCAGGAAGAGTTCTCTCTGGAAACACCATATATTTT	CASSQTAGRVLSGNTIYF
TRBD1	TRBJ1-1	TRBV5-1	.	TGCGCCAGCAGCTTGCCCAGGGGGCGAGTCGACACTGAAGCTTTCTTT	CASSLPRGRVDTEAFF
TRBD2	TRBJ2-1	TRBV18	few	TGTGCCAGCTCACGGGGGACTAGCGGGGACAATGAGCAGTTCTTC	CASSRGTSGDNEQFF
.	TRBJ2-2	TRBV9	.	TGTGCCAGCAGCCCCAAGCCAGGCACCGGGGAGCTGTTTTTT	CASSPKPGTGELFF
.	TRBJ1-1	TRBV7-9	.	TGTGCCAGCAGCTTAGGGCGGAGCCTGAACACTGAAGCTTTCTTT	CASSLGRSLNTEAFF
.	TRBJ2-3	TRBV5-8	.	TGTGCCAGCAGCTTTAGTTCGGAAGATACGCAGTATTTT	CASSFSSEDTQYF
.	TRBJ1-3	TRBV4-2	.	TGTGCCAGCAGCCAGAGGGGAGAAGACTCTGGAAACACCATATATTTT	CASSQRGEDSGNTIYF
.	TRBJ1-5	TRBV28	.	TGTGCCAGCACCCCAAGGTCGAATGGGATGCCCCAGCATTTT	CASTPRSNGMPQHF
.	TRBJ2-6	TRBV19	.	TGTGCCAGTAGTCCGTCTCTATCTGGGGCCAACGTCCTGACTTTC	CASSPSLSGANVLTF